One sample yielded the 26 T cell receptor beta chains listed below, sequenced in a study of spatial heterogeneity in lung cancer. Broader study findings: It was found that expanded intratumoral alpha and beta TCR counts tracked tumor mutation counts.

These TCRs are of unknown antigen specificity. Time point reported: sample taken at primary tumor resection. TCRdb itself ran the 5' RACE reads through MiXCR, one entry per CDR3 protein. In the table there are some 9,300 distinct CDR3 sequences, roughly 51% of which are singletons. The input for sequencing was lung tumor tissue, taken at surgery. These receptor sequences come from a female donor with early-stage non-small cell lung cancer.

Remarks on this clonotype: This beta chain slipped into a library made for alpha chains as a stray read, so its size is not meaningful. The chain recombines TRBV7-2 with TRBJ2-3, with D possibly TRBD1 on 5 matching bases. Deletions cut 5 bases from V and 2 bases from J, with 11 bases between. CDR1 is SGHTA and CDR2 is FQGNSA in the germline V gene. The CDR3 is made up of 14 amino acids. In nucleotides, the CDR3 is TGTGCCAGCAGCCTGGACACAGCCACAGATACGCAGTATTTT. Translating gives CASSLDTATDTQYF.

A word on this clonotype: Little can be read into the size of this beta chain, an off-target read in a library designed for alpha chains. The CDR3 reads CASSPGELEGNTIYF. DNA of the CDR3: TGCGCCAGTTCTCCGGGGGAGTTAGAAGGAAACACCATATATTTT. The chain uses TRBV4-3 and TRBJ1-3, with TRBD1 as a possible D gene (5 bases). Germline V gene data show CDR1 as LGHNA and CDR2 as YSLEER. The germline V and J ends were trimmed by 9 bases and 4 bases, with 19 bases remaining between them. CDR3 size: 15 residues.

Of note for this clonotype: This beta chain is a stray sequence in a library constructed for alpha chains; its clone size is not meaningful. This rearrangement joins TRBV5-1 to TRBJ1-2; perhaps TRBD1 as D (5 bases). The CDR3 contains 13 residues. V was clipped by 1 base and J by 4 bases, with 8 bases between them. The V gene's germline CDR1 is SGHRS and CDR2 YFSETQ. The CDR3 sequence is CASSLTGPYGYTF. Written as DNA, the CDR3 is TGCGCCAGCAGCTTGACAGGACCCTATGGCTACACCTTC.

Comment on this clonotype: Found in a library prepared for alpha chains, this beta chain is an off-target read, and its abundance has little meaning. The CDR3: CASSLALTGYQETQYF. As DNA, the CDR3 is TGTGCCAGCAGCTTAGCTCTCACAGGGTACCAAGAGACCCAGTACTTC. V usage is TRBV7-2 and J usage is TRBJ2-5; D is perhaps TRBD1 (6 bases). Trimming took 0 bases from V and 0 from J, leaving 11 bases between them. The CDR3 loop spans 16 amino acids. Germline V gene data show CDR1 as SGHTA and CDR2 as FQGNSA.

As for this clonotype: Found in a library prepared for alpha chains, this beta chain is an off-target read, and its abundance has little meaning. V is TRBV6-2 or TRBV6-3 and J is TRBJ1-5; maybe TRBD1 (5 bases). The germline gives CDR1 MNHEY, CDR2 SVGEGT. Trimming cost V 4 bases and J 7 bases, with 14 bases left between them. The CDR3 contains 14 residues. In DNA form, the CDR3 reads TGTGCCAGCAGTTCCGGGACCCGGAGCCAGCCCCAGCATTTT. It specifies CASSSGTRSQPQHF.

With regard to this clonotype: A library made for alpha chains picked up this beta chain off target, so its size means little. As DNA, the CDR3 is TGTGCCAGCAGCTTTGACCAGGGACACTTTGGAAACACCATATATTTT. Residues: CASSFDQGHFGNTIYF. The chain joins TRBV5-6 to TRBJ1-3, with D perhaps matching TRBD1 (6 bases). Deletions cut 2 bases from V and 3 bases from J, with 15 bases between. There are 16 residues in the CDR3. Germline loops: CDR1 SGHDT, CDR2 YYEEEE.

About this clonotype itself: The size of this beta chain means little, since it is a stray read in a library made for alpha chains. The chain joins TRBV20-1 to TRBJ1-2; TRBD1 is a possible D gene (6 bases). The CDR3 contains 13 residues. CDR1 is DFQATT and CDR2 is SNEGSKA in the germline V gene (reference sequence). Trimming shortened V by 1 base and J by 6 bases, and 12 bases separated the two germline ends. The CDR3, as DNA: TGCAGTGCTAGAGGACAGGCCCGCCATGGCTACACCTTC. Amino acids: CSARGQARHGYTF.

A remark on this clonotype: The library was prepared for alpha chains; this beta chain is a stray read, so its frequency means little. The V and J genes are TRBV7-2 and TRBJ1-6, with D possibly matching TRBD1 (6 bases). Germline CDR1 is SGHTA and CDR2 is FQGNSA. The CDR3 sequence is 13 residues long. V dropped 5 bases and J dropped 8 bases, with 10 bases sitting between them. The DNA for the CDR3 is TGTGCCAGCAGCGAGTACAGGGATTCACCCCTCCACTTT. Its translation: CASSEYRDSPLHF.

A word on this clonotype: This beta chain is a stray sequence in a library constructed for alpha chains; its clone size is not meaningful. The chain couples TRBV4-1 to TRBJ2-1, with D tentatively TRBD2 (6 bases). Between the trimmed V and J ends, which lost 0 bases and 9 bases, there was a span of 9 bases. The CDR3 length is 13 residues. Germline V lookup: CDR1 MGHRA, CDR2 YSYEKL. CDR3 coding DNA: TGCGCCAGCAGCCAAGACGTGGGGGGTGAGCAGTTCTTC. Its translation: CASSQDVGGEQFF.

This clonotype was picked up a small number of times. Since the library was made to target alpha chains, this beta chain is a stray read and its abundance is not meaningful. This chain connects TRBV7-9 to TRBJ2-7; D assignment may be TRBD1 or TRBD2 (5 bases each). Germline V gene sequence: CDR1 SEHNR, CDR2 FQNEAQ (reference sequence). The length of the CDR3 is 14 residues. V lost 1 base and J lost 6, with 13 bases in between. CDR3 DNA: TGTGCCAGCAGCTTAGAGGTGCCGGGGACCGAGCAGTACTTC. It yields the protein CASSLEVPGTEQYF.

Worth noting for this clonotype: As an off-target read in a library built for alpha chains, this beta chain has a frequency of little significance. The V gene is TRBV6-2 or TRBV6-3, the J gene TRBJ1-2; D is perhaps TRBD1 (5 bases). Germline values: CDR1 MNHEY, CDR2 SVGEGT. Trimming removed 2 bases at V and 4 bases at J, with 8 bases between. The CDR3 loop spans 13 amino acids. CDR3 in amino acids: CASSYGGTYGYTF. CDR3 DNA sequence: TGTGCCAGCAGTTACGGGGGTACCTATGGCTACACCTTC.

This clonotype has only one observation. The library was designed around alpha chains, so this beta chain is a stray read whose abundance carries little weight. The rearrangement uses TRBV7-2 and TRBJ2-5; no definite D call. Germline CDR1 is SGHTA and CDR2 is FQGNSA. Trimming cost V 3 bases and J 5 bases, with 7 bases left between them. The CDR3 is 12 amino acids. The CDR3 bases are TGTGCCAGCAGCTTGGGTTTCGAGACCCAGTACTTC. Residues: CASSLGFETQYF. The whole variable domain, remainder taken from reference TRBV7-2 and TRBJ2-5, is GAGVSQSPSNKVTEKGKDVELRCDPISGHTALYWYRQSLGQGLEFLIYFQGNSAPDKSGLPSDRFSAERTGGSVSTLTIQRTQQEDSAVYLCASSLGFETQYFGPGTRLLVL.

Notes on this clonotype: The size of this beta chain means little, since it is a stray read in a library made for alpha chains. The chain combines TRBV7-2 with TRBJ1-2; 9 bases line up with TRBD1. Germline CDR1 and CDR2: SGHTA and FQGNSA. The CDR3 is made up of 13 amino acids. The J segment lost 2 bases and the V segment lost 7 bases, leaving 2 bases of the junction unmatched. The chain's CDR3 is CASKQGANYGYTF. CDR3 bases: TGTGCCAGCAAACAGGGGGCCAACTATGGCTACACCTTC.

This clonotype is medium-sized in the sample. This beta chain is a stray read from a library made for alpha chains; its abundance is not meaningful. J is TRBJ2-1 and V is TRBV11-1, with D possibly being TRBD2 (6 bases). This CDR3 contains 16 residues. Trimming stripped 2 bases from V and 3 bases from J, with 14 bases between. The germline CDR1 and CDR2 sequences are SGHAT and FQDESV (reference sequence). CDR3 sequence: CASSLMGGRFYNEQFF. The CDR3 nucleotides are TGTGCCAGCAGCTTAATGGGGGGAAGGTTCTACAATGAGCAGTTCTTC.

As to this clonotype: As an off-target read in a library built for alpha chains, this beta chain has a frequency of little significance. The rearrangement uses TRBV5-5 and TRBJ1-6; unclear D gene. Trimming took off 1 base at V and 6 bases at J, with 5 bases between the two ends. This CDR3 has 13 amino acids. Germline CDR1 SGHKS, CDR2 YYEKEE (reference sequence). The CDR3 is CASSLYGNSPLHF. DNA of the CDR3: TGTGCCAGCAGCTTGTACGGTAATTCACCCCTCCACTTT.

For this clonotype: Because this beta chain is a stray read in a library intended to capture alpha chains, its abundance should not be given much weight. V is TRBV11-2 and J is TRBJ1-3; 9 bases are a match to TRBD1. In germline, CDR1 is SGHAT, CDR2 FQNNGV. V was pared by 6 bases and J by 5 bases, with 14 bases of the junction left unmatched. This CDR3 has 17 residues. The CDR3 reads CASSQIPTGGNRNTIYF. In nucleotides, the CDR3 is TGTGCCAGCAGTCAGATCCCGACAGGGGGAAACCGAAACACCATATATTTT. The full variable domain, with the rest looked up from reference TRBV11-2 and TRBJ1-3, is EAGVAQSPRYKIIEKRQSVAFWCNPISGHATLYWYQQILGQGPKLLIQFQNNGVVDDSQLPKDRFSAERLKGVDSTLKIQPAKLEDSAVYLCASSQIPTGGNRNTIYFGEGSWLTVV.

To note about this clonotype: For a library built for alpha chains, this beta chain is a stray read; little rests on its size. The V call is TRBV20-1, the J call TRBJ2-3, with D perhaps TRBD1 or TRBD2 (5 bases each). The CDR3 has 13 residues. V was trimmed by 6 bases and J by 1 base, leaving 11 bases between them. CDR1 is DFQATT and CDR2 is SNEGSKA in the germline V gene (reference sequence). In nucleotides, the CDR3 is TGCAGTGCACCGGGGCCGGGCACAGATACGCAGTATTTT. Translation gives CSAPGPGTDTQYF.

This clonotype has only a few counts. The library was prepared for alpha chains; this beta chain is a stray read, so its frequency means little. This chain links TRBV9 with TRBJ2-2; D unresolved. Per germline, CDR1 SGDLS and CDR2 YYNGEE. CDR3 length: 12 amino acids. V dropped 2 bases and J dropped 4 bases, with 3 bases sitting between them. CDR3 residues: CASSVSTGELFF. The CDR3, as DNA: TGTGCCAGCAGCGTCAGCACCGGGGAGCTGTTTTTT.

About this clonotype: Since it is a stray read in a library aimed at alpha chains, this beta chain has a size that is not meaningful. V usage is TRBV5-1 and J usage is TRBJ1-1, with 7 bases fitting TRBD1. Germline assignment: CDR1 SGHRS and CDR2 YFSETQ. The junction had 10 bases not matched to a gene; V was cut back by 0 bases and J by 5 bases. The CDR3 has 16 residues. The CDR3 DNA is TGCGCCAGCAGCTTGGGATCTCGACAGGGCGCGACTGAAGCTTTCTTT. Translated, it gives CASSLGSRQGATEAFF. The entire variable domain, with the rest obtained from reference TRBV5-1 and TRBJ1-1, is as follows: KAGVTQTPRYLIKTRGQQVTLSCSPISGHRSVSWYQQTPGQGLQFLFEYFSETQRNKGNFPGRFSGRQFSNSRSEMNVSTLELGDSALYLCASSLGSRQGATEAFFGQGTRLTVV.

This clonotype was seen more than once but under ten times. This beta chain turned up in a library designed for alpha chains; as an off-target read, its abundance says little. The gene calls are TRBV7-2 and TRBJ2-7; 7 bases fit TRBD2. This CDR3 has 14 amino acids. The germline CDR1 and CDR2 sequences are SGHTA and FQGNSA. V was pared by 3 bases and J by 3 bases, with 5 bases of the junction left unmatched. The CDR3 sequence is CASSLYLADYEQYF. CDR3 nucleotides: TGTGCCAGCAGCTTGTACCTAGCGGACTACGAGCAGTACTTC.

Comments on this clonotype: For a library built for alpha chains, this beta chain is a stray read; little rests on its size. The CDR3 coding sequence is TGCAGTGCTAGAGGGTACGAAGCTTTCTTT. This gives the protein CSARGYEAFF. J is TRBJ1-1 and V is TRBV20-1; D remains unclear. The length of the CDR3 is 10 residues. CDR1 and CDR2 from the germline V gene are DFQATT and SNEGSKA (reference sequence). V was clipped by 1 base and J by 8 bases, with 5 bases between them.

As regards this clonotype: This beta chain is a stray sequence in a library constructed for alpha chains; its clone size is not meaningful. The V call is TRBV7-2, the J call TRBJ2-1, with D possibly TRBD2 on 6 matching bases. The CDR3 contains 13 residues. Germline values: CDR1 SGHTA, CDR2 FQGNSA. Trimming left V 1 base short and J 9 bases short, with 10 bases between. The CDR3 DNA reads TGTGCCAGCAGCTTAGTTTTGCGGGGTGAGCAGTTCTTC. Translated: CASSLVLRGEQFF.

As to this clonotype: This beta chain came through as a stray read in a library set up for alpha chains, and its size says little. The chain couples TRBV20-1 to TRBJ1-1; 9 nucleotides match TRBD1. Trimming at V came to 3 bases and at J to 9 bases, leaving 8 bases not matched to a gene. The CDR3 runs 13 residues. Germline CDR1 is DFQATT and CDR2 is SNEGSKA (reference sequence). In nucleotides, the CDR3 is TGCAGTGCTAGTAACCTACAGGGGGCAAAAGCTTTCTTT. Protein: CSASNLQGAKAFF.

With respect to this clonotype: Because the library targeted alpha chains, this beta chain is an off-target read whose size means little. The chain links TRBV12-3 or TRBV12-4 to TRBJ2-2, with D tentatively TRBD1 (6 bases). This CDR3 has 13 amino acids. V was trimmed by 5 bases and J by 6 bases, leaving 10 bases between them. The CDR3, as DNA: TGTGCCAGCAGTACAGGGAGCCCCGGGGAGCTGTTTTTT. Encoded protein: CASSTGSPGELFF.

Comment on this clonotype: This beta chain is a stray sequence in a library constructed for alpha chains; its clone size is not meaningful. V is TRBV9 and J is TRBJ2-3; no firm D call. CDR3 length: 13 amino acids. V lost 3 bases, J lost 7 bases, and 12 bases lay in between. From germline, CDR1 is SGDLS and CDR2 YYNGEE. CDR3 DNA: TGTGCCAGCAGCGGTCCGGCTACTTATACGCAGTATTTT. This translates into CASSGPATYTQYF. Looking up the rest from reference TRBV9 and TRBJ2-3 gives the full variable domain: DSGVTQTPKHLITATGQRVTLRCSPRSGDLSVYWYQQSLDQGLQFLIQYYNGEERAKGNILERFSAQQFPDLHSELNLSSLELGDSALYFCASSGPATYTQYFGPGTRLTVL.

On this clonotype: This beta chain was picked up by a library intended for alpha chains and is off target, so its count carries little meaning. This chain joins TRBV11-2 and TRBJ2-3, with 10 bases aligning to TRBD2. This CDR3 has 20 amino acids. Germline-derived CDR1 and CDR2 are SGHAT and FQNNGV. Trimming removed 2 bases from V and 3 bases from J; junction bases left unmatched: 17. The CDR3 region is CASSLQKQRGGAKGTDTQYF. CDR3 sequence (DNA): TGTGCCAGCAGCTTACAAAAGCAGCGGGGGGGCGCGAAAGGGACAGATACGCAGTATTTT.